The text below deals with one TCR beta chain. Unmatched junction bases numbered 7, after V lost 5 bases and J lost 10 bases. The CDR3 extends over 13 amino acids. The germline CDR1 and CDR2 sequences are KGHSH and LQKENI. In the original workflow: ImmunoSEQ supplied junction-only sequences lacking quality scores, so filtering was different. The table came from immunoSEQ multiplex PCR; TCRdb's copy has only in-frame clones and leaves some out. The V and J calls and clone size are taken from that table; D and trimming were inferred from the DNA. The data contain 1.4 million or so clones, 98% of them seen just once; the ten biggest clones take up 0.36%. These data are taken from a study of shared clonotypes between healthy human individuals.

The chain carries TRBV18 and TRBJ2-2; TRBD1 matches 7 bases. This TCR came from a man under 40 in good health. The material sequenced was naive CD4+ T cells sorted from blood. The subset is: CD45RA+ positively selected. For the CDR3, the DNA is TGTGCCAGCTCAGCTACAGGGGTAGCGGAGCTGTTTTTT. This gives the protein CASSATGVAELFF.